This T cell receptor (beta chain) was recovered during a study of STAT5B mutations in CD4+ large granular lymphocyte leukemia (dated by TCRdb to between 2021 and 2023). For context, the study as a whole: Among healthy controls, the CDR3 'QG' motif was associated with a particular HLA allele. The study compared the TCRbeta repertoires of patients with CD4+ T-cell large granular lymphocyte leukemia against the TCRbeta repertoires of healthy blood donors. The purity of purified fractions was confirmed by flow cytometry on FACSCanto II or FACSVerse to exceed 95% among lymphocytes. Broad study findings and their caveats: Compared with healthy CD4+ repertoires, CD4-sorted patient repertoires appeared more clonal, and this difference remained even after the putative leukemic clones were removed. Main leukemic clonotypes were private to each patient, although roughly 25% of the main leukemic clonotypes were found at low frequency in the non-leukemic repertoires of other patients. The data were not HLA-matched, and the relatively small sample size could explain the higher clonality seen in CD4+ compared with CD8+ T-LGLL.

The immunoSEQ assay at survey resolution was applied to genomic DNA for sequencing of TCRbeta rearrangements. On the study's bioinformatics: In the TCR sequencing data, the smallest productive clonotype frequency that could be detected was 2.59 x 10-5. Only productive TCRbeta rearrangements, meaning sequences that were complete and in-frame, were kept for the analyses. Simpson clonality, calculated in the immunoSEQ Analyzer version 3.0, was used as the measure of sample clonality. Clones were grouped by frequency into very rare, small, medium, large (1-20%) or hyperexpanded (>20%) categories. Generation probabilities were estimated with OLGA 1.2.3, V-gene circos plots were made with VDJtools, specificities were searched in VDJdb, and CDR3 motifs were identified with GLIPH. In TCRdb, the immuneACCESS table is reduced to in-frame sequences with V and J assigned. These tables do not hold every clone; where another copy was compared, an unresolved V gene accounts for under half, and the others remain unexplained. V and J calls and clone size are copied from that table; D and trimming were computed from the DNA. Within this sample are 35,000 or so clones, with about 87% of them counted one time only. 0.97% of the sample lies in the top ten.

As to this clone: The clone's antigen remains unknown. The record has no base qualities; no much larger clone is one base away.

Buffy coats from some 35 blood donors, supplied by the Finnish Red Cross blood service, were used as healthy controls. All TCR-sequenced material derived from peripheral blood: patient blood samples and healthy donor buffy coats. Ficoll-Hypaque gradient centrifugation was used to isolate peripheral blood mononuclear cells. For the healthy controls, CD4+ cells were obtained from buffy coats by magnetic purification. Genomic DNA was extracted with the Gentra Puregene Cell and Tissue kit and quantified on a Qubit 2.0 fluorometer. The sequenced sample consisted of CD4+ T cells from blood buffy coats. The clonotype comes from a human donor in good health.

The nucleotide sequence is TGCGCCAGCAGCCGTCCGGGACAGGGGTCCTACGAGCAGTACTTC. This codes for CASSRPGQGSYEQYF. This chain joins TRBV4-1 to TRBJ2-5, with TRBD1 matching 10 junction bases. The end of the DNA aligns better with TRBJ2-7, so the J call may be wrong. In the germline V gene, CDR1 corresponds to MGHRA and CDR2 to YSYEKL. The CDR3, cysteine through phenylalanine, is 15 amino acids long. Only CDR3 DNA remains: 45 bases, in frame from the first base.